This TCR beta chain was sequenced during a study of blood T cell repertoires in COVID-19. Per the authors' pipeline: Researchers report that nucleated cell counts were estimated from reference gene primer amplification. The method was immunoSEQ multiplex PCR; TCRdb's version includes in-frame clones alone and lacks a portion of them. The DNA was the basis for D and trimming; V, J and clone size are from that table. The repertoire includes around 140,000 clones, over 70% of them detected once, and 11% sits in the top ten. Resolution of symptoms, clearance, or two negative PCRs was present in recovered Cohort 3 donors. V shed 5 bases and J 4 bases; nucleotides not matched to a gene: 4. The CDR3 length is 14 residues. Germline loops: CDR1 SNHLY, CDR2 FYNNEI.

The specimen sequenced was PBMCs or T cells enriched from blood (not recorded which). This rearrangement joins TRBV2 to TRBJ2-1, with 8 bases that match TRBD2. The receptor was derived from a man in his 60s who had recovered from COVID-19. CDR3: CASSPVAGYNEQFF. The CDR3 DNA reads TGTGCCAGCAGTCCGGTAGCGGGATACAATGAGCAGTTCTTC.